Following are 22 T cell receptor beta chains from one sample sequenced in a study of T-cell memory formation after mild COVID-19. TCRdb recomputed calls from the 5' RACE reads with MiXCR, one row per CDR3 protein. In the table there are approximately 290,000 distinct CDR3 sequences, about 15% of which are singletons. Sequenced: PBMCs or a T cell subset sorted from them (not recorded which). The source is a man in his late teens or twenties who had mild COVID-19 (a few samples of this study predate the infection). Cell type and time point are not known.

This CDR3 reads CASSQTAWETQYF. The CDR3, as DNA: TGTGCCAGCAGCCAAACAGCCTGGGAGACCCAGTACTTC. The chain joins TRBV7-9 to TRBJ2-5; unclear D gene. With 5 bases removed from V and 5 bases from J, the gap between germline ends came to 12 bases. Germline CDR1 is SEHNR and CDR2 is FQNEAQ (reference sequence). This CDR3 is built from 13 residues.

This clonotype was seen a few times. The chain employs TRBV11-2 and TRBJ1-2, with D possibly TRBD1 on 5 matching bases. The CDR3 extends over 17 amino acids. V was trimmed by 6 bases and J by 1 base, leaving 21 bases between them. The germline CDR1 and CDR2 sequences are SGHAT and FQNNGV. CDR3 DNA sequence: TGTGCCAGCAGTAACCCGCCAGGGAGCTCGCATAACTATGGCTACACCTTC. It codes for CASSNPPGSSHNYGYTF.

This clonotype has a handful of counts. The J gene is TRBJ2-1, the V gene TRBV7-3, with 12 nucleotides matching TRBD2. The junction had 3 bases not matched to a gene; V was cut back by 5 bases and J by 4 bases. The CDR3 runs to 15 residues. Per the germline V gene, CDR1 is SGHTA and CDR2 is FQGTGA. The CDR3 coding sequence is TGTGCCAGCAGCGCCCTAGCGGGGGGGTACAATGAGCAGTTCTTC. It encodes CASSALAGGYNEQFF.

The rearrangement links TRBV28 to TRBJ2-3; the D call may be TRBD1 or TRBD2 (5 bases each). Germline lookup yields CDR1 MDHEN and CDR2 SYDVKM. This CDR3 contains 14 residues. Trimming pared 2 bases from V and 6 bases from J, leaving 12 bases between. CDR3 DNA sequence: TGTGCCAGCAGTTTACAAGCAGGGACGGATACGCAGTATTTT. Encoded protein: CASSLQAGTDTQYF.

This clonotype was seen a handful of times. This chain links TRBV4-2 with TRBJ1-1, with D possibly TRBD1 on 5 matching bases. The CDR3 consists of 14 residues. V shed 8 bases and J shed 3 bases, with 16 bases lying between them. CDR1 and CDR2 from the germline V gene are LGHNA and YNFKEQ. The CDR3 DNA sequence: TGTGCCAGCGGCCGTGAGGTAGGGGACACTGAAGCTTTCTTT. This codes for CASGREVGDTEAFF.

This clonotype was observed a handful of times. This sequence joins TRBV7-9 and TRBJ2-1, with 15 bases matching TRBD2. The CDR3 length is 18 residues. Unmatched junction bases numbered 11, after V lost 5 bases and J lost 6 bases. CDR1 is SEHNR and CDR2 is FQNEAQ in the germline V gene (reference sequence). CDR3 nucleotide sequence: TGTGCCAGCAGCACGGGACTAGCGGGGGGCCTAATTTCCAATGAGCAGTTCTTC. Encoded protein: CASSTGLAGGLISNEQFF.

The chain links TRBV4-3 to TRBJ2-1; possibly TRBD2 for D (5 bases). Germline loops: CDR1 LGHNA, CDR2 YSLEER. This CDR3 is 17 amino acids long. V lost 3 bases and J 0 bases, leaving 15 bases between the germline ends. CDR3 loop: CASSHTYPGSSYNEQFF. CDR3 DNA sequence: TGCGCCAGCAGCCACACTTACCCGGGAAGCTCCTACAATGAGCAGTTCTTC.

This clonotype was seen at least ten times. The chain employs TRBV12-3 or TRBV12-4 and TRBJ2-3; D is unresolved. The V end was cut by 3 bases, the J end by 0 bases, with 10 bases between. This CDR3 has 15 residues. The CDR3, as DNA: TGTGCCAGCAGTTTGAAGCCACCTAGCACAGATACGCAGTATTTT. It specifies CASSLKPPSTDTQYF.

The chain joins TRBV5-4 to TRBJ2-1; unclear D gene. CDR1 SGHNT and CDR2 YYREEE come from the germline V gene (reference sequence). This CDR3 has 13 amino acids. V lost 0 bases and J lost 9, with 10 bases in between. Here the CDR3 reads CASSLGLGSEQFF. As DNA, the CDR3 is TGTGCCAGCAGCTTGGGTCTAGGCAGTGAGCAGTTCTTC.

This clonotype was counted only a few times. CDR3 amino acids: CSLLGVGETQYF. The CDR3 bases are TGCAGCCTTCTTGGGGTCGGAGAGACCCAGTACTTC. The V and J genes are TRBV29-1 and TRBJ2-5; D uncertain. V lost 8 bases and J 4 bases, leaving 14 bases between the germline ends. The CDR3 contains 12 residues. Germline V gene data show CDR1 as SQVTM and CDR2 as ANQGSEA.

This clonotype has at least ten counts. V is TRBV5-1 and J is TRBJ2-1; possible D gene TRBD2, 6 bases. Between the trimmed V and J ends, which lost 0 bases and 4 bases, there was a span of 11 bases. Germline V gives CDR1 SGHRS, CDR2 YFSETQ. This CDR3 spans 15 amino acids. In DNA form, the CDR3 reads TGCGCCAGCAGCTTGGCTTTAGCGGAATACAATGAGCAGTTCTTC. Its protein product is CASSLALAEYNEQFF.

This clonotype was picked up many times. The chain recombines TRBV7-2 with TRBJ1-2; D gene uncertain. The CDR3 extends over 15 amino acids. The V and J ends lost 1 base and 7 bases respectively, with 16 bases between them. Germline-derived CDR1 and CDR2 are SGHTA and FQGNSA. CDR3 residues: CASSLEGPWEAGYTF. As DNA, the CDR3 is TGTGCCAGCAGCTTAGAAGGCCCGTGGGAGGCTGGCTACACCTTC.

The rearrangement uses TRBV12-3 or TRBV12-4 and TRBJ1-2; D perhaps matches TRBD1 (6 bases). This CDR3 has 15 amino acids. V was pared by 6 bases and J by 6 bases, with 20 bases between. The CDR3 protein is CASSYGGGPVHGYTF. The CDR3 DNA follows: TGTGCCAGCAGCTATGGGGGCGGACCCGTACATGGCTACACCTTC.

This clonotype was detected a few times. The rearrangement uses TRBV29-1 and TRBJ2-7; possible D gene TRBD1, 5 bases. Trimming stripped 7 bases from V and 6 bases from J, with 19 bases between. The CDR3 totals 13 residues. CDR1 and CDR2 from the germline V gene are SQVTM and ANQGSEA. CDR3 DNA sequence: TGCAGCGGGGAACAGGCGGATAGGGGCGAGCAGTACTTC. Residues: CSGEQADRGEQYF.

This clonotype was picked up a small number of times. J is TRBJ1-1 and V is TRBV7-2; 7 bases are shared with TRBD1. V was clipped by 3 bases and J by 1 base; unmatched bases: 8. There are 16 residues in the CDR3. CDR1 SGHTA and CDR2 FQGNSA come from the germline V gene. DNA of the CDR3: TGTGCCAGCAGCTTGGCAGGGACAGCTCAGAACACTGAAGCTTTCTTT. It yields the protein CASSLAGTAQNTEAFF.

CDR3 residues: CASSFRTDDEQFF. In DNA form, the CDR3 reads TGCGCCAGCAGCTTCCGAACCGACGATGAGCAGTTCTTC. This chain links TRBV5-1 with TRBJ2-1; D uncertain. The CDR3 length is 13 residues. The germline V gene has CDR1 SGHRS and CDR2 YFSETQ. V lost 2 bases to trimming and J lost 8 bases, with 11 bases between them.

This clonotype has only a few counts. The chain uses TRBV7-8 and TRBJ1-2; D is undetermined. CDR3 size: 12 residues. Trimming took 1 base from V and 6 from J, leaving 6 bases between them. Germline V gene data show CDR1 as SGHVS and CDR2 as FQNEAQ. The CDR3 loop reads CASSLGADGYTF. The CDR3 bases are TGTGCCAGCAGCTTAGGCGCGGATGGCTACACCTTC.

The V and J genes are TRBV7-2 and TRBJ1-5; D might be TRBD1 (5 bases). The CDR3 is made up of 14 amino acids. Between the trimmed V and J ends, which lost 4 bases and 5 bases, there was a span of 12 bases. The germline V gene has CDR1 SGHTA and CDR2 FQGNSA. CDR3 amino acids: CASSSGGRYQPQHF. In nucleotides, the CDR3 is TGTGCCAGCAGCTCCGGGGGACGCTATCAGCCCCAGCATTTT.

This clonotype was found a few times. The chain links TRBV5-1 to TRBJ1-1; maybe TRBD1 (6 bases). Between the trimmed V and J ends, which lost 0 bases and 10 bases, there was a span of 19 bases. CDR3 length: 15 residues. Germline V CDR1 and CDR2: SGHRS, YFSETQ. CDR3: CASSLAETGGFVAFF. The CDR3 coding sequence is TGCGCCAGCAGCTTGGCCGAGACAGGCGGCTTTGTAGCTTTCTTT.

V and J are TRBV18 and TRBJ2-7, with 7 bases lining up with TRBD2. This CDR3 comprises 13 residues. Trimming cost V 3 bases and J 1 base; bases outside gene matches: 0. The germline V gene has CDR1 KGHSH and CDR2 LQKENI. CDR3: CASSPGGSYEQYV. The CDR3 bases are TGTGCCAGCTCACCGGGAGGGTCCTACGAGCAGTACGTC.

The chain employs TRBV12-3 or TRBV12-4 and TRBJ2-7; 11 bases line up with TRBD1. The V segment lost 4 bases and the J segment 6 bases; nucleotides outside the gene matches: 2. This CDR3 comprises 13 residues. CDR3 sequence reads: CASSWDRGTEQYV. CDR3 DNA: TGTGCCAGCAGTTGGGACAGGGGGACCGAGCAGTACGTC.

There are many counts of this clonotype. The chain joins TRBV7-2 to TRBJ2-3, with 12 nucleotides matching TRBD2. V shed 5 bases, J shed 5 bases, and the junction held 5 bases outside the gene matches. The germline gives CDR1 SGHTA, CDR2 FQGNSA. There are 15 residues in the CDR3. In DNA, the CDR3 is TGTGCCAGCAGCGACGGGACTAGCGGGTTAGATACGCAGTATTTT. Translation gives CASSDGTSGLDTQYF.